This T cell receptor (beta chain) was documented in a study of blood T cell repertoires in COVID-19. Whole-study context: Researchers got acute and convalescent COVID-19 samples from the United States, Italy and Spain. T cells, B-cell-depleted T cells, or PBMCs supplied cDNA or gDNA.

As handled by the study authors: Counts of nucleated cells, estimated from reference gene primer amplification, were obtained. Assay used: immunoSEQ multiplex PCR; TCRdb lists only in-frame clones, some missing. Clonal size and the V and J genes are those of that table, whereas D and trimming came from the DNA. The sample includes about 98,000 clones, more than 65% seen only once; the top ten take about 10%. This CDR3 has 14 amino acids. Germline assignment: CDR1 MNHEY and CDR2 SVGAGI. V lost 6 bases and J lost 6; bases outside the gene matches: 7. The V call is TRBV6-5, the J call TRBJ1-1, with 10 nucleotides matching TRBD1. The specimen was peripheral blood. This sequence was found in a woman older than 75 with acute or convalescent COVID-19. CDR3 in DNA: TGTGCCAGCAGCGAGACAGGGGGCGTCTCTGAAGCTTTCTTT. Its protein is CASSETGGVSEAFF.